Below, 14 T cell receptor beta chains from the same sample are listed, as sequenced in a study of blood T cell repertoires in COVID-19. Sequenced by immunoSEQ multiplex PCR; TCRdb stores in-frame clones only, minus some. Of around 230,000 clones in the sample, about 86% were seen once. What was sequenced was peripheral blood. These receptors all come from a woman in her 50s with acute or convalescent COVID-19.

CDR3 in DNA: TGTGCCAGCAGTGATGTCAGGGGGCTATTTGGCTCCTACGAGCAGTACTTC. It is translated as CASSDVRGLFGSYEQYF. V is TRBV2 and J is TRBJ2-7; 8 positions agree with TRBD1. This CDR3 is built from 17 residues. Germline V gene lookup returns CDR1 SNHLY and CDR2 FYNNEI. V lost 3 bases and J lost 0; bases outside the gene matches: 10.

The V gene is TRBV6-6, the J gene TRBJ2-1, with a weak D call TRBD1 (5 bases). Per the germline V gene, CDR1 is MNHNY and CDR2 is SVGAGI (reference sequence). The CDR3 is made up of 14 amino acids. The germline V and J ends were trimmed by 6 bases and 5 bases, with 14 bases remaining between them. The CDR3 protein is CASSTGHLNNEQFF. The CDR3 DNA sequence: TGTGCCAGCAGCACCGGACACCTCAACAATGAGCAGTTCTTC.

The rearrangement links TRBV7-8 to TRBJ2-3; TRBD1 matches 10 bases. Germline CDR1 and CDR2: SGHVS and FQNEAQ. The CDR3 runs to 16 residues. V was pared by 5 bases and J by 4 bases, with 9 bases of the junction left unmatched. CDR3 protein: CASSRRPTGGADTQYF. The CDR3 DNA reads as TGTGCCAGCAGCCGCCGCCCGACAGGGGGCGCAGATACGCAGTATTTT.

The chain uses TRBV9 and TRBJ1-2; D might be TRBD1 (6 bases). Trimming left V 4 bases short and J 0 bases short, with 13 bases between. The germline CDR1 and CDR2 sequences are SGDLS and YYNGEE. The CDR3 runs 15 residues. The CDR3, as DNA: TGTGCCAGCAGCCCCCAGACAGGAGCTAACTATGGCTACACCTTC. It encodes CASSPQTGANYGYTF.

The chain joins TRBV10-3 to TRBJ2-1, with a tentative D call TRBD1 (6 bases). Trimming removed 3 bases at V and 0 bases at J, with 9 bases between. CDR3 length: 15 amino acids. The germline gives CDR1 ENHRY, CDR2 SYGVKD. The CDR3 is CAISDRGSSYNEQFF. CDR3 nucleotides: TGTGCCATCAGTGACAGGGGATCCTCCTACAATGAGCAGTTCTTC.

This clone was observed a handful of times. The J gene is TRBJ1-2, the V gene TRBV30, with TRBD1 identical over 7 bases. The CDR3 contains 15 residues. J gave up 0 bases and V 5 bases, and 9 bases lay outside the gene matches. The V gene's germline CDR1 is GTSNPN and CDR2 SVGIG (reference sequence). This CDR3 is CAWLSTGTTNYGYTF. CDR3 DNA sequence: TGTGCCTGGCTTTCGACAGGGACGACTAACTATGGCTACACCTTC. The full variable domain, completed using reference TRBV30 and TRBJ1-2, is SQTIHQWPATLVQPVGSPLSLECTVEGTSNPNLYWYRQAAGRGLQLLFYSVGIGQISSEVPQNLSASRPQDRQFILSSKKLLLSDSGFYLCAWLSTGTTNYGYTFGSGTRLTVV.

This clone was counted many times. The chain couples TRBV7-2 to TRBJ2-1, with 8 bases fitting TRBD1. The CDR3 is 13 amino acids. Germline CDR1 is SGHTA and CDR2 is FQGNSA. Unmatched junction bases numbered 2, after V lost 4 bases and J lost 6 bases. The CDR3 loop reads CASSWGQANEQFF. CDR3 nucleotide sequence: TGTGCCAGCAGCTGGGGACAGGCCAATGAGCAGTTCTTC.

This clone showed up just a few times. V is TRBV19 and J is TRBJ1-5; D is uncertain. Germline V gives CDR1 LNHDA, CDR2 SQIVND (reference sequence). The CDR3 extends over 12 amino acids. Trimming left V 4 bases short and J 11 bases short, with 12 bases between. As DNA, the CDR3 is TGTGCCAGTAGTAGCCCGCTGGGAGCCCAGCATTTT. It codes for CASSSPLGAQHF.

This rearrangement joins TRBV29-1 to TRBJ2-1; 15 bases are a match to TRBD2. Germline V lookup: CDR1 SQVTM, CDR2 ANQGSEA. V shed 3 bases and J 9 bases; nucleotides not matched to a gene: 6. The CDR3 loop spans 15 amino acids. The CDR3 reads CSVDPGLAGGGEQFF. The CDR3, as DNA: TGCAGCGTTGACCCGGGACTAGCGGGAGGTGGTGAGCAGTTCTTC.

The chain links TRBV18 to TRBJ1-1, with D possibly matching TRBD1 (5 bases). The CDR3 has 14 residues. The germline V gene encodes CDR1 KGHSH and CDR2 LQKENI. Trimming left V 0 bases short and J 7 bases short, with 12 bases between. The CDR3 loop is CASSPPSGNSEAFF. CDR3 in DNA: TGTGCCAGCTCACCACCATCAGGGAATAGTGAAGCTTTCTTT.

This clone showed up just once. The chain uses TRBV2 and TRBJ2-3; D perhaps matches TRBD2 (6 bases). CDR3 length equals 16 residues. Germline V gene sequence: CDR1 SNHLY, CDR2 FYNNEI. Trimming took 7 bases from V and 1 from J, leaving 18 bases between them. DNA of the CDR3: TGTGCCAGCACGCCCGGGACTCCAACCCGCACAGATACGCAGTATTTT. Translated, it gives CASTPGTPTRTDTQYF.

This clone was observed a single time. V is TRBV28 and J is TRBJ1-2; no clear D. There are 14 residues in the CDR3. CDR1 and CDR2 (germline): MDHEN, SYDVKM. Between the trimmed V and J ends, which lost 3 bases and 9 bases, there was a span of 17 bases. CDR3 in DNA: TGTGCCAGCAGTTTCCCTGGAGGGTTGGGAAGCTACACCTTC. Its translation is CASSFPGGLGSYTF.

This rearrangement joins TRBV5-1 to TRBJ1-2; 7 bases are a match to TRBD1. With V trimmed by 4 bases and J by 1 base, 7 bases remained unmatched. Germline assignment: CDR1 SGHRS and CDR2 YFSETQ. CDR3 length: 15 amino acids. CDR3 region: CASSETGQHNYGYTF. CDR3 sequence (DNA): TGCGCCAGCAGCGAGACGGGACAGCATAACTATGGCTACACCTTC.

This clone was counted a few times. V usage is TRBV5-5 and J usage is TRBJ2-7, with D unclear. Trimming pared 4 bases from V and 1 base from J, leaving 6 bases between. CDR3 length: 12 residues. Germline lookup yields CDR1 SGHKS and CDR2 YYEKEE (reference sequence). CDR3 protein: CASSLTSYEQYF. The CDR3 nucleotides are TGTGCCAGCAGCCTCACTTCCTACGAGCAGTACTTC. The whole variable domain, remainder taken from reference TRBV5-5 and TRBJ2-7, is DAGVTQSPTHLIKTRGQQVTLRCSPISGHKSVSWYQQVLGQGPQFIFQYYEKEERGRGNFPDRFSARQFPNYSSELNVNALLLGDSALYLCASSLTSYEQYFGPGTRLTVT.